Included here is one T cell receptor (beta chain) sequence, with context. The antigen is unknown. This entry comes from a study of siplizumab effects on memory and regulatory T cells. Study-level findings and limits: Memory cells seemed less diverse than naive T cells, which also seemed major contributors to the alloresponse. Assignment of a naive or memory phenotype failed for roughly 75-97% of the proliferating CD4+ or CD8+ clones. Siplizumab produced a significant drop in alloreactive sequences attributable to unstimulated CD4+ memory cells.

Per germline, CDR1 LGHNA and CDR2 YNFKEQ. V was clipped by 5 bases and J by 4 bases; unmatched bases: 10. There are 15 residues in the CDR3. Sequencing used immunoSEQ multiplex PCR; TCRdb keeps in-frame clones, though not all of them. The profile shows about 40,000 clones, around 92% of them singletons. Input material: naive CD4+ T cells sorted from blood. The V gene is TRBV4-2, the J gene TRBJ1-2, with 7 bases identical to TRBD1. This receptor was taken from a human donor in good health. The CDR3: CASSNTGEPAYGYTF. The DNA for the CDR3 is TGTGCCAGCAGCAACACAGGGGAGCCCGCCTATGGCTACACCTTC.